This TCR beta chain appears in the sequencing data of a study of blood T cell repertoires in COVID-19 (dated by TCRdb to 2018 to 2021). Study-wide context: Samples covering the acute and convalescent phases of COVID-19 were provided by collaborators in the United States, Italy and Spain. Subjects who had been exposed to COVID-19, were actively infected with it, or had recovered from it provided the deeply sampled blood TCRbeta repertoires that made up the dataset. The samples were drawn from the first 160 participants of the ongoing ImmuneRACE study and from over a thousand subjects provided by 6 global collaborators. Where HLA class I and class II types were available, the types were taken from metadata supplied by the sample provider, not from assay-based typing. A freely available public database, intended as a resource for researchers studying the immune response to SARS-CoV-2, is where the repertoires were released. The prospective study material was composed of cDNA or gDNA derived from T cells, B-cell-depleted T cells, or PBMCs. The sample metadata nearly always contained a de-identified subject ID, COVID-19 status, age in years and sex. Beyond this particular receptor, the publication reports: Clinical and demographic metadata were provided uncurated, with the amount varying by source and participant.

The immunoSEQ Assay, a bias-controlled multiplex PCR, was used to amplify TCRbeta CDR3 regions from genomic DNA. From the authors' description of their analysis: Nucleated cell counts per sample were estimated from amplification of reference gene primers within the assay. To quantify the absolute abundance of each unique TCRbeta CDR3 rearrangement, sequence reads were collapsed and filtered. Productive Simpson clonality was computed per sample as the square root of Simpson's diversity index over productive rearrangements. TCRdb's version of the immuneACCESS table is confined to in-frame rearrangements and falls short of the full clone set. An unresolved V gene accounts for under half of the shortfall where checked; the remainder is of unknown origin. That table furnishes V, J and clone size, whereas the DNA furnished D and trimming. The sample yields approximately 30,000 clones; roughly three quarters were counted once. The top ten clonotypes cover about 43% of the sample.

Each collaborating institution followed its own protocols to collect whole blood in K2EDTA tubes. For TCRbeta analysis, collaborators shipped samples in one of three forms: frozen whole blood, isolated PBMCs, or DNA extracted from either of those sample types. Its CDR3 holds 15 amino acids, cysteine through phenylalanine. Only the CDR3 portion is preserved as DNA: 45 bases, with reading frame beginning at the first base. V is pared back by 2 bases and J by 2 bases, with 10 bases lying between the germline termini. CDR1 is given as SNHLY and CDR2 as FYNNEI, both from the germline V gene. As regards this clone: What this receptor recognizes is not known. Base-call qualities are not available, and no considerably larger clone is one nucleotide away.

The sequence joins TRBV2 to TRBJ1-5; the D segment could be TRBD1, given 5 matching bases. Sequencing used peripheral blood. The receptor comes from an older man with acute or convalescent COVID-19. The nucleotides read TGTGCCAGCAGTGAATCAGGGTTGGGCAATCAGCCCCAGCATTTT. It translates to CASSESGLGNQPQHF.